These 7 T cell receptor beta chains were sequenced from one sample in a study of blood T cell repertoires in COVID-19. The assay was immunoSEQ multiplex PCR, and TCRdb's table has in-frame clones only and misses some. In the table there are about 320,000 clones, approximately 90% of which are singletons. Source material: PBMCs or T cells enriched from blood (not recorded which). These receptors were obtained from a young woman who had recovered from COVID-19.

The chain combines TRBV28 with TRBJ2-2, with 8 nucleotides matching TRBD1. This CDR3 is 18 amino acids long. CDR1 is MDHEN, CDR2 SYDVKM, per germline. The J segment lost 1 base and the V segment lost 2 bases, leaving 9 bases of the junction unmatched. CDR3 loop: CASSLGQGIFQNTGELFF. The CDR3 DNA sequence: TGTGCCAGCAGTTTAGGACAGGGTATTTTTCAGAACACCGGGGAGCTGTTTTTT.

CDR3 coding DNA: TGTGCCAGCAGTTACCCCAATGGGGGGAACTACGAGCAGTACTTC. Translated: CASSYPNGGNYEQYF. The rearrangement uses TRBV6-5 and TRBJ2-7; the D gene is possibly TRBD2 (6 bases). Germline-derived CDR1 and CDR2 are MNHEY and SVGAGI. Trimming pared 2 bases from V and 3 bases from J, leaving 14 bases between. This CDR3 has 15 residues.

The chain joins TRBV28 to TRBJ1-5; D might be TRBD1 (6 bases). Looked up from germline, CDR1 is MDHEN and CDR2 is SYDVKM. The V gene lost 0 bases and the J gene lost 0 bases, with 15 bases spanning the gap. CDR3 size: 18 residues. In DNA form, the CDR3 reads TGTGCCAGCAGTTTATGGATGGGGGCCTCGAGTAGCAATCAGCCCCAGCATTTT. Encoded protein: CASSLWMGASSSNQPQHF.

This clone has a handful of counts. The chain combines TRBV30 with TRBJ2-7; the match to TRBD2 covers 7 bases. This CDR3 region has 14 residues. In germline, CDR1 is GTSNPN, CDR2 SVGIG (reference sequence). Trimming cost V 4 bases and J 1 base; bases outside gene matches: 7. The CDR3 here is CAWTRGGDSYEQYF. DNA of the CDR3: TGTGCCTGGACCCGGGGAGGGGATTCCTACGAGCAGTACTTC.

CDR3 in amino acids: CASSLDGSIDEQFF. The DNA of the CDR3 is TGCGCCAGCAGCTTGGACGGGAGCATCGATGAGCAGTTCTTC. The gene calls are TRBV5-1 and TRBJ2-1, with D possibly being TRBD2 (6 bases). Trimming took 0 bases from V and 8 from J, leaving 12 bases between them. This CDR3 contains 14 residues. Per germline, CDR1 SGHRS and CDR2 YFSETQ.

The gene calls are TRBV5-4 and TRBJ2-1, with D hard to call. Germline loops: CDR1 SGHNT, CDR2 YYREEE (reference sequence). Trimming stripped 1 base from V and 4 bases from J, with 9 bases between. The CDR3 extends over 14 amino acids. DNA of the CDR3: TGTGCCAGCAGCTTGTCGCGGCTTTACAATGAGCAGTTCTTC. Protein: CASSLSRLYNEQFF.

The chain combines TRBV5-1 with TRBJ2-5; D may be TRBD2 (6 bases). The CDR3 is 15 residues long. Germline lookup yields CDR1 SGHRS and CDR2 YFSETQ. Trimming shortened V by 0 bases and J by 0 bases, and 9 bases separated the two germline ends. The CDR3 DNA is TGCGCCAGCAGCTTGGAGGGACTCTACCAAGAGACCCAGTACTTC. This translates into CASSLEGLYQETQYF.